This T cell receptor (beta chain) was sequenced for a study of regulatory T cells in long-lasting Graves disease. Across the study: Recently diagnosed Graves' patients had received antithyroid drugs for under 3 months.

Regarding time point: newly diagnosed GD, antithyroid drugs for less than 3 months. The TCR library was made from RNA that had been extracted from PBMCs in TRIzol. Whole-study results and caveats: Segments TRBV28, TRBJ1-2 and TRBJ2-5 showed preferential usage in persistent disease. Lower TCR diversity characterized persistent Graves' patients relative to newly diagnosed patients. Peripheral blood was the sole material, not thyroid tissue.

This CDR3 comprises 17 residues. Germline V gene data show CDR1 as MDHEN and CDR2 as SYDVKM. V lost 1 base and J lost 5; bases outside the gene matches: 6. Libraries of TCR beta came from iRepertoire HTBI primers plus Arm-PCR of CDR3 regions. TCRdb re-derived calls from the multiplex PCR reads in MiXCR, one entry per CDR3 protein. The top ten hold around 10% of the sample, which has some 410,000 distinct CDR3 sequences, less than 20% seen once. This clonotype has more than one count but fewer than ten. The antigen is undetermined. This same sample was also part of a study on T cells in Graves' hyperthyroidism and ophthalmopathy.

The sequences come from peripheral blood mononuclear cells (PBMCs), collected at new diagnosis, from a patient treated with antithyroid drugs. The V gene is TRBV28, the J gene TRBJ2-1; 12 bases are shared with TRBD2. This receptor was identified in a woman aged 25 to 45 with Graves disease. The CDR3 sequence: CASSLFVTSGRNNEQFF. CDR3 in DNA: TGTGCCAGCAGTTTATTTGTGACTAGCGGGAGAAACAATGAGCAGTTCTTC.